This passage covers 18 T cell receptor beta chains from one sample sequenced in a study of CD8 T cells in ankylosing spondylitis. Their recognized antigens are unknown. Study-level findings and limits: Roughly 8 highly homologous variants formed a TCR beta motif that appeared characteristic of ankylosing spondylitis blood.

MiXCR was run by TCRdb on the 5' RACE reads, yielding one entry per CDR3 protein. The sample has roughly 450,000 distinct CDR3 sequences, 20% to 30% seen once. The specimen was blood, either unsorted or a sorted T cell fraction (not recorded which). These receptors were collected from a male donor with ankylosing spondylitis.

This clonotype was picked up a small number of times. The chain links TRBV10-3 to TRBJ1-2; no firm D call. The CDR3 spans 14 residues. Germline V gene sequence: CDR1 ENHRY, CDR2 SYGVKD. The V gene lost 10 bases and the J gene lost 2 bases, with 17 bases spanning the gap. The CDR3 loop reads CATHSSNINYGYTF. The CDR3 nucleotides read TGTGCCACCCATTCCAGCAATATCAACTATGGCTACACCTTC.

This clonotype came up a few times. The chain carries TRBV12-3 or TRBV12-4 and TRBJ2-3; no definite D call. This CDR3 has 12 amino acids. V lost 4 bases and J lost 7, with 9 bases in between. DNA for the CDR3: TGTGCCAGCAGTTATGGGCCGAATACGCAGTATTTT. Amino acid sequence: CASSYGPNTQYF.

This clonotype was detected ten times or more. This rearrangement joins TRBV29-1 to TRBJ2-1; 9 bases line up with TRBD2. Germline V CDR1 and CDR2: SQVTM, ANQGSEA. CDR3 length equals 14 residues. The V gene end was trimmed by 8 bases and the J gene end by 3 bases; junction bases not matched to a gene: 8. For the CDR3, the DNA is TGCAGCCACGTTAGCGGGAGCATCTACAATGAGCAGTTCTTC. Encoded protein: CSHVSGSIYNEQFF.

This clonotype turned up a few times. This chain uses TRBV10-3 with TRBJ2-7; 10 nucleotides line up with TRBD2. The germline gives CDR1 ENHRY, CDR2 SYGVKD. This CDR3 has 15 residues. CDR3 residues: CAISESTLSTGLANV. Written as DNA, the CDR3 is TGTGCCATCAGTGAGTCGACCCTTTCCACGGGACTAGCGAACGTC.

The sample holds a few counts of this clonotype. This chain uses TRBV12-3 or TRBV12-4 with TRBJ2-3; either TRBD1 or TRBD2 may fit D (6 bases each). The CDR3 is made up of 16 amino acids. V lost 7 bases and J lost 2, with 19 bases in between. The CDR3 nucleotides are TGTGCCAGCACCCTAAGGGGGGCATTTTTCACAGATACGCAGTATTTT. Translation: CASTLRGAFFTDTQYF.

The genes are TRBV7-9 and TRBJ2-3, with D hard to call. This CDR3 region has 14 residues. Deletions cut 1 base from V and 6 bases from J, with 11 bases between. In germline, CDR1 is SEHNR, CDR2 FQNEAQ (reference sequence). The CDR3 here is CASSLVSARDTQYF. As DNA, the CDR3 is TGTGCCAGCAGCTTAGTTTCCGCCCGGGATACGCAGTATTTT.

This clonotype was detected ten times or more. The chain couples TRBV25-1 to TRBJ2-7; TRBD2 might be the D (6 bases). Germline CDR1 MGHDK, CDR2 SYGVNS. V was shortened by 3 bases and J by 2 bases, with 14 bases between the two germline ends. This CDR3 comprises 15 residues. For the CDR3, the DNA is TGTGCCAGCAGTGACACCTTCGGGGGTGCCTACGAGCAGTACTTC. Amino acid sequence: CASSDTFGGAYEQYF.

The chain is built from TRBV20-1 and TRBJ2-3, with TRBD2 identical over 12 bases. CDR1 and CDR2 from the germline V gene are DFQATT and SNEGSKA (reference sequence). The CDR3 length is 15 residues. The V segment lost 7 bases and the J segment 1 base; nucleotides outside the gene matches: 6. The CDR3 loop is CSGLAGGRGTDTQYF. CDR3 in DNA: TGCAGTGGGCTAGCGGGAGGGCGGGGCACAGATACGCAGTATTTT.

The genes are TRBV29-1 and TRBJ1-2; D gene uncertain. V was shortened by 4 bases and J by 0 bases, with 9 bases between the two germline ends. This CDR3 is built from 13 residues. CDR1 is SQVTM, CDR2 ANQGSEA, per germline. CDR3 bases: TGCAGCGTTGTGACCCAGCCTAACTATGGCTACACCTTC. Protein: CSVVTQPNYGYTF. Based on the CDR3 plus reference TRBV29-1 and TRBJ1-2, the full variable domain is SAVISQKPSRDICQRGTSLTIQCQVDSQVTMMFWYRQQPGQSLTLIATANQGSEATYESGFVIDKFPISRPNLTFSTLTVSNMSPEDSSIYLCSVVTQPNYGYTFGSGTRLTVV.

J is TRBJ2-7 and V is TRBV3-1; a weak D match, TRBD1 (6 bases). The CDR3 runs to 17 residues. V was clipped by 1 base and J by 0 bases, with 16 bases between them. Germline V gene lookup returns CDR1 LGHDT and CDR2 YNNKEL (reference sequence). CDR3 in DNA: TGTGCCAGCAGCCAAGCCTCGTGGGGGCGATACTCCTACGAGCAGTACTTC. This sequence encodes CASSQASWGRYSYEQYF.

The genes are TRBV7-8 and TRBJ2-7; D may correspond to TRBD1 or TRBD2 (6 bases each). CDR1 is SGHVS, CDR2 FQNEAQ, per germline. This CDR3 comprises 14 residues. V was clipped by 5 bases and J by 6 bases, with 17 bases between them. The CDR3 protein is CASSAFGRGREQYV. The CDR3 nucleotides read TGTGCCAGCAGCGCCTTCGGCCGGGGGCGCGAGCAGTACGTC.

This clonotype has ten or more counts. The chain carries TRBV11-3 and TRBJ2-1; TRBD2 aligns across 8 bases. The germline V gene has CDR1 SGHNT and CDR2 YENEEA. This CDR3 is built from 15 residues. V was clipped by 4 bases and J by 7 bases; unmatched bases: 9. The CDR3 here is CASSSFPGRGNEQFF. The DNA of the CDR3 is TGTGCCAGCAGCTCATTCCCCGGGAGGGGGAATGAGCAGTTCTTC.

The sample holds a few counts of this clonotype. The genes are TRBV15 and TRBJ2-5; tentative D call: TRBD1 (6 bases). The CDR3 runs 15 residues. The germline gives CDR1 LNHNV, CDR2 YYDKDF (reference sequence). V was cut by 4 bases and J by 5 bases, with 17 bases left in between. CDR3 in amino acids: CATSMLTGVLETQYF. In DNA form, the CDR3 reads TGTGCCACCAGCATGTTGACAGGAGTCTTGGAGACCCAGTACTTC.

This clonotype was seen more than once but under ten times. The chain uses TRBV5-1 and TRBJ2-7; 8 nucleotides line up with TRBD2. The CDR3 totals 15 residues. J gave up 6 bases and V 0 bases, and 8 bases lay outside the gene matches. Germline values: CDR1 SGHRS, CDR2 YFSETQ. CDR3 DNA sequence: TGCGCCAGCAGCTTGGGTAGCGGGGATCATTCCGAGCAGTACTTC. This sequence encodes CASSLGSGDHSEQYF.

This rearrangement joins TRBV6-1 to TRBJ2-5, with D maybe TRBD2 (5 bases). Germline V gene lookup returns CDR1 MNHNS and CDR2 SASEGT. CDR3 length equals 13 residues. The V end lost 8 bases, the J end lost 2 bases, and 12 bases lay between the germline ends. CDR3 coding DNA: TGTGCCAGCTTCCGGACTCTACAAGAGACCCAGTACTTC. It is translated as CASFRTLQETQYF.

J is TRBJ2-1 and V is TRBV20-1, with D hard to call. CDR1 is DFQATT, CDR2 SNEGSKA, per germline (reference sequence). This CDR3 contains 12 residues. V gave up 1 base and J gave up 7 bases, with 8 bases separating them. The DNA for the CDR3 is TGCAGTGCTAGAGGTGGGGTGAATGAGCAGTTCTTC. It specifies CSARGGVNEQFF.

The rearrangement joins TRBV18 to TRBJ1-5; 11 nucleotides match TRBD1. J was trimmed by 10 bases and V by 4 bases; bases with no gene match: 6. CDR1 is KGHSH, CDR2 LQKENI, per germline. The CDR3 loop spans 14 amino acids. The CDR3 loop is CASSRGTGGFPQHF. CDR3 bases: TGTGCCAGCTCACGCGGGACAGGGGGGTTCCCCCAGCATTTT. The full variable domain, its missing parts supplied by reference TRBV18 and TRBJ1-5, is NAGVMQNPRHLVRRRGQEARLRCSPMKGHSHVYWYRQLPEEGLKFMVYLQKENIIDESGMPKERFSAEFPKEGPSILRIQQVVRGDSAAYFCASSRGTGGFPQHFGDGTRLSIL.

This chain links TRBV5-6 with TRBJ2-3, with 8 nucleotides matching TRBD1. This CDR3 spans 14 amino acids. V gave up 5 bases and J gave up 5 bases; unmatched junction bases: 7. Germline values: CDR1 SGHDT, CDR2 YYEEEE. The CDR3 protein is CASSRRGRGDTQYF. Here the CDR3 DNA reads TGTGCCAGCAGTCGCAGGGGGCGTGGAGATACGCAGTATTTT.